The 31 T cell receptor beta chains in this list originate from one sample, sequenced in a study of cytomegalovirus exposure and HLA in healthy donors. The PCR contained 60 Vbeta and 13 Jbeta primers. TCRdb's copy holds only in-frame clones and misses some; the assay was immunoSEQ multiplex PCR. The sample includes 150,000 to 200,000 clones, under 85% of them seen just once. Sequenced sample: PBMCs. The receptors were gathered from a human donor in good health.

The chain has TRBV27 and TRBJ1-1; TRBD1 aligns across 10 bases. CDR1 and CDR2 (germline): MNHEY, SMNVEV (reference sequence). V trimming: 5 bases; J trimming: 5 bases; junction bases outside the gene matches: 14. The CDR3 extends over 17 amino acids. In nucleotides, the CDR3 is TGTGCCAGCAGTGTAGGCCCCGGACAGGGGGTTGGGACTGAAGCTTTCTTT. It yields the protein CASSVGPGQGVGTEAFF.

This sequence joins TRBV13 and TRBJ1-4; D is undetermined. The CDR3 is 15 amino acids. Germline V lookup: CDR1 PRHDT, CDR2 FYEKMQ (reference sequence). Trimming took off 0 bases at V and 2 bases at J, with 7 bases between the two ends. CDR3 bases: TGTGCCAGCAGCTTAGGCGGGGTCACTAATGAAAAACTGTTTTTT. Translation gives CASSLGGVTNEKLFF.

This chain uses TRBV7-3 with TRBJ2-2; the D gene is possibly TRBD2 (6 bases). The CDR3 sequence is 16 residues long. V lost 5 bases to trimming and J lost 4 bases, with 17 bases between them. CDR1 SGHTA and CDR2 FQGTGA come from the germline V gene. The DNA of the CDR3 is TGTGCCAGCAGCGGTCGGGGCGGGGCCGGCACCGGGGAGCTGTTTTTT. Translating it yields CASSGRGGAGTGELFF.

This clone was observed a few times. This rearrangement joins TRBV10-1 to TRBJ1-3; D is undetermined. The CDR3 spans 15 residues. Trimming cost V 0 bases and J 4 bases, with 10 bases left between them. Germline CDR1 is WNHNN and CDR2 is SYGVQD (reference sequence). The CDR3 nucleotides read TGCGCCAGCAGTGAGTCTACGGGATGGGGAAACACCATATATTTT. It translates to CASSESTGWGNTIYF.

This clone came up a few times. The chain employs TRBV19 and TRBJ1-4; tentatively, D is TRBD1 (5 bases). Trimming stripped 1 base from V and 4 bases from J, with 10 bases between. The CDR3 is 15 residues long. The V gene's germline CDR1 is LNHDA and CDR2 SQIVND (reference sequence). Here the CDR3 DNA reads TGTGCCAGTAGTATAGGCGAGACAGATAATGAAAAACTGTTTTTT. Its protein is CASSIGETDNEKLFF.

This clone appeared a single time. Its ends do not fully match the called genes, so a read error is possible. Distinct nucleotide sequences in the sample also encode this CDR3. The rearrangement links TRBV5-1 to TRBJ2-7, with 16 bases aligning to TRBD2. Germline loops: CDR1 SGHRS, CDR2 YFSETQ. The CDR3 length is 17 residues. DNA of the CDR3: TGCGCCAGCAGCCGTGGGACTAGCGGGGGGGAATTCTACGAGCAGTACTTT. Its protein product is CASSRGTSGGEFYEQYF.

The V gene is TRBV6-5, the J gene TRBJ2-4; tentative D call: TRBD2 (5 bases). V was pared by 0 bases and J by 1 base, with 10 bases between. This CDR3 is built from 16 residues. From germline, CDR1 is MNHEY and CDR2 SVGAGI. The DNA for the CDR3 is TGTGCCAGCAGTTACTCGGCGGGTTCGGCCAAAAACATTCAGTACTTC. Encoded protein: CASSYSAGSAKNIQYF.

This clone was seen once. V usage is TRBV5-4 and J usage is TRBJ1-1; 9 bases fit TRBD1. The V segment lost 4 bases and the J segment 4 bases; nucleotides outside the gene matches: 2. This CDR3 contains 13 residues. Germline assignment: CDR1 SGHNT and CDR2 YYREEE (reference sequence). The CDR3 nucleotides read TGTGCCAGCAGCCAGACAGGGGGCACTGAAGCTTTCTTT. This sequence encodes CASSQTGGTEAFF.

The J gene is TRBJ2-1, the V gene TRBV6-4; TRBD2 is a possible D gene (6 bases). CDR3 length: 10 residues. Trimming pared 4 bases from V and 15 bases from J, leaving 10 bases between. Per the germline V gene, CDR1 is MRHNA and CDR2 is SNTAGT. CDR3 in DNA: TGTGCCAGCAGTGGGGACTCTCCGTTCTTC. Its translation: CASSGDSPFF.

The chain recombines TRBV13 with TRBJ2-3; 12 nucleotides match TRBD2. CDR1 is PRHDT, CDR2 FYEKMQ, per germline (reference sequence). The junction had 9 bases not matched to a gene; V was cut back by 0 bases and J by 2 bases. This CDR3 is 19 amino acids long. The CDR3 DNA reads as TGTGCCAGCAGCTTAGGCCTAGGACTAGCGGGGTCCCTCACAGATACGCAGTATTTT. Its translation is CASSLGLGLAGSLTDTQYF.

Written as DNA, the CDR3 is TGTGCCAGCAGTCCACACGGGGGGGTCTACGAGCAGTACTTC. Amino acids: CASSPHGGVYEQYF. This chain connects TRBV7-2 to TRBJ2-7; 8 nucleotides match TRBD2. CDR3 length: 14 amino acids. With 6 bases clipped from V and 3 bases from J, the junction kept 7 bases outside the gene matches. Germline CDR1 SGHTA, CDR2 FQGNSA.

As to this clone: Other DNA variants within this sample encode the same CDR3. The chain has TRBV19 and TRBJ1-4; a weak D match, TRBD1 (5 bases). Trimming took 3 bases from V and 6 from J, leaving 11 bases between them. CDR1 is LNHDA, CDR2 SQIVND, per germline (reference sequence). This CDR3 has 14 residues. This CDR3 reads CASSMGQGDEKLFF. In nucleotides, the CDR3 is TGTGCCAGTAGTATGGGGCAGGGTGATGAAAAACTGTTTTTT.

V usage is TRBV5-4 and J usage is TRBJ2-5; D might be TRBD1 (5 bases). Judging by the DNA end, TRBJ2-7 fits better; the J call may be wrong. The germline V gene has CDR1 SGHNT and CDR2 YYREEE (reference sequence). The CDR3 sequence is 15 residues long. The CDR3 is CASSRTAQGSYEQYF. Here the CDR3 DNA reads TGTGCCAGCAGCCGGACGGCTCAGGGCTCTTACGAGCAGTACTTC.

The genes are TRBV11-3 and TRBJ1-4; TRBD1 matches 7 bases. The CDR3 totals 17 residues. Germline V gene lookup returns CDR1 SGHNT and CDR2 YENEEA. J was trimmed by 0 bases and V by 11 bases; bases with no gene match: 15. The CDR3 reads CALGGLAGIATNEKLFF. In nucleotides, the CDR3 is TGTGCCCTAGGGGGCTTAGCAGGAATAGCAACTAATGAAAAACTGTTTTTT.

Only one count was recorded for this clone. The rearrangement joins TRBV7-9 to TRBJ2-3; 9 positions agree with TRBD2. After removal of 1 base from V and 2 bases from J, the junction contained 1 base not matched to a gene. Germline assignment: CDR1 SEHNR and CDR2 FQNEAQ (reference sequence). CDR3 size: 15 residues. CDR3 amino acids: CASSLERGVTDTQYF. The DNA for the CDR3 is TGTGCCAGCAGCTTAGAGCGGGGGGTCACAGATACGCAGTATTTT.

CDR3 amino acids: CASSLMGGGPYEQYF. CDR3 DNA sequence: TGTGCCAGCAGCTTGATGGGGGGAGGACCCTACGAGCAGTACTTC. This chain uses TRBV5-4 with TRBJ2-7, with D perhaps matching TRBD2 (6 bases). Trimming took off 1 base at V and 2 bases at J, with 13 bases between the two ends. This CDR3 contains 15 residues. Germline values: CDR1 SGHNT, CDR2 YYREEE (reference sequence).

This chain links TRBV11-2 with TRBJ1-2, with no clear D. Germline lookup yields CDR1 SGHAT and CDR2 FQNNGV. The CDR3 length is 15 residues. V dropped 8 bases and J dropped 0 bases, with 16 bases sitting between them. DNA of the CDR3: TGTGCCAGCGCCAAAGACCGGGGTTCTAACTATGGCTACACCTTC. Amino acids: CASAKDRGSNYGYTF.

This chain links TRBV9 with TRBJ1-3, with 7 nucleotides matching TRBD1. Germline V gene lookup returns CDR1 SGDLS and CDR2 YYNGEE. The CDR3 is made up of 19 amino acids. Trimming took 2 bases from V and 0 from J; bases not matched to a gene: 14. CDR3: CASSVRQGGPHNSGNTIYF. DNA for the CDR3: TGTGCCAGCAGCGTGCGACAGGGTGGCCCGCACAACTCTGGAAACACCATATATTTT.

This clone appeared a few times. CDR3 protein: CATSRDYRGDQPQHF. The CDR3 DNA reads TGTGCCACCAGCAGAGATTACAGGGGGGATCAGCCCCAGCATTTT. V gene TRBV15 combines with J gene TRBJ1-5, with 8 bases that match TRBD1. V trimming: 0 bases; J trimming: 5 bases; junction bases outside the gene matches: 3. Germline V CDR1 and CDR2: LNHNV, YYDKDF (reference sequence). The CDR3 runs to 15 residues. The entire variable domain, with the rest obtained from reference TRBV15 and TRBJ1-5, is as follows: DAMVIQNPRYQVTQFGKPVTLSCSQTLNHNVMYWYQQKSSQAPKLLFHYYDKDFNNEADTPDNFQSRRPNTSFCFLDIRSPGLGDTAMYLCATSRDYRGDQPQHFGDGTRLSIL.

There are a few counts of this clone. V is TRBV7-2 and J is TRBJ2-2, with a weak D call TRBD2 (7 bases). The CDR3 is 17 amino acids. CDR1 is SGHTA, CDR2 FQGNSA, per germline. Trimming took off 1 base at V and 3 bases at J, with 15 bases between the two ends. CDR3 region: CASSLDPGGPYTGELFF. CDR3 DNA sequence: TGTGCCAGCAGCTTAGATCCCGGGGGGCCCTACACCGGGGAGCTGTTTTTT.

This clone was seen a few times. The V gene is TRBV19, the J gene TRBJ2-3; 7 positions match TRBD2. The CDR3 loop spans 15 amino acids. Per the germline V gene, CDR1 is LNHDA and CDR2 is SQIVND (reference sequence). The junction had 8 bases not matched to a gene; V was cut back by 5 bases and J by 3 bases. The CDR3 spells CASSGLVGTTDTQYF. CDR3 sequence (DNA): TGTGCCAGTAGTGGACTAGTCGGCACGACAGATACGCAGTATTTT.

J is TRBJ1-5 and V is TRBV28; D unresolved. From germline, CDR1 is MDHEN and CDR2 SYDVKM. The V end was cut by 0 bases, the J end by 7 bases, with 13 bases between. The CDR3 is 15 amino acids. The CDR3 nucleotides are TGTGCCAGCAGTTTATGGAGGTTCCGAGGACAGCCCCAGCATTTT. Amino acid sequence: CASSLWRFRGQPQHF.

The table lists this clone with a few counts. This sequence joins TRBV15 and TRBJ2-1; 7 bases fit TRBD2. The germline CDR1 and CDR2 sequences are LNHNV and YYDKDF (reference sequence). V was pared by 0 bases and J by 4 bases, with 9 bases of the junction left unmatched. The CDR3 runs to 17 residues. Here the CDR3 reads CATSREMGGEGYNEQFF. In DNA form, the CDR3 reads TGTGCCACCAGCAGAGAAATGGGCGGGGAGGGGTACAATGAGCAGTTCTTC.

J is TRBJ2-5 and V is TRBV19; 10 bases are shared with TRBD2. The CDR3 loop spans 15 amino acids. With V trimmed by 6 bases and J by 2 bases, 6 bases remained unmatched. Germline V gives CDR1 LNHDA, CDR2 SQIVND (reference sequence). The CDR3 protein is CASSILAGSQETQYF. CDR3 DNA: TGTGCCAGTAGCATACTAGCGGGGTCTCAAGAGACCCAGTACTTC.

The chain carries TRBV6-1 and TRBJ2-5; 9 bases agree with TRBD1. This CDR3 spans 15 amino acids. V shed 6 bases and J 7 bases; nucleotides not matched to a gene: 12. Germline CDR1 is MNHNS and CDR2 is SASEGT. The CDR3 sequence is CASRSPPDRGVTQYF. The CDR3 coding sequence is TGTGCCAGCAGATCGCCCCCGGACAGGGGAGTGACCCAGTACTTC.

The CDR3 DNA reads TGTGCCAGCAGCCCTCTCGGGGGGTTCCAGACCCAGTACTTC. Translated, it gives CASSPLGGFQTQYF. The chain combines TRBV9 with TRBJ2-5; 7 nucleotides agree with TRBD2. CDR3 length equals 14 residues. J lost 6 bases, V lost 4 bases, and 9 bases had no gene match. The V gene's germline CDR1 is SGDLS and CDR2 YYNGEE.

This clone was counted a single time. The chain is built from TRBV7-2 and TRBJ2-4, with 8 positions matching TRBD1. Unmatched junction bases numbered 8, after V lost 7 bases and J lost 0 bases. Germline V gives CDR1 SGHTA, CDR2 FQGNSA. CDR3 size: 16 residues. CDR3 DNA sequence: TGTGCCAGCACGGCAGGGGGCCCGATAGCCAAAAACATTCAGTACTTC. The encoded protein is CASTAGGPIAKNIQYF.

CDR3 DNA sequence: TGTGCCAGCAGTGAAGCCAGGACAGGGGGGATCAATGAGCAGTTCTTC. It codes for CASSEARTGGINEQFF. The V and J genes are TRBV2 and TRBJ2-1, with 10 nucleotides matching TRBD1. The J segment lost 6 bases and the V segment lost 0 bases, leaving 5 bases of the junction unmatched. The CDR3 is made up of 16 amino acids. Per the germline V gene, CDR1 is SNHLY and CDR2 is FYNNEI.

The gene calls are TRBV4-1 and TRBJ2-1; TRBD1 is a possible D gene (5 bases). The ends were cut back, 2 bases at V and 2 bases at J, with 16 bases in the middle. Germline loops: CDR1 MGHRA, CDR2 YSYEKL. The CDR3 sequence is 17 residues long. CDR3 in DNA: TGCGCCAGCAGCCAAAATCTCCTGCTGGGGCCCTACAATGAGCAGTTCTTC. It encodes CASSQNLLLGPYNEQFF.

This clone was seen only a few times. The V gene is TRBV11-1, the J gene TRBJ1-1, with D perhaps TRBD1 (6 bases). The CDR3 is 16 residues long. Between the trimmed V and J ends, which lost 1 base and 0 bases, there was a span of 12 bases. CDR1 is SGHAT and CDR2 is FQDESV in the germline V gene (reference sequence). This CDR3 is CASSLGAGALNTEAFF. The CDR3 DNA is TGTGCCAGCAGCTTAGGGGCAGGGGCCTTGAACACTGAAGCTTTCTTT.

The chain couples TRBV4-1 to TRBJ1-2; 7 bases fit TRBD1. Germline CDR1 MGHRA, CDR2 YSYEKL. The CDR3 sequence is 13 residues long. With 5 bases clipped from V and 2 bases from J, the junction kept 2 bases outside the gene matches. The CDR3 region has the DNA TGCGCCAGCAGCTCGACAGGGAACTATGGCTACACCTTC. Translated: CASSSTGNYGYTF.